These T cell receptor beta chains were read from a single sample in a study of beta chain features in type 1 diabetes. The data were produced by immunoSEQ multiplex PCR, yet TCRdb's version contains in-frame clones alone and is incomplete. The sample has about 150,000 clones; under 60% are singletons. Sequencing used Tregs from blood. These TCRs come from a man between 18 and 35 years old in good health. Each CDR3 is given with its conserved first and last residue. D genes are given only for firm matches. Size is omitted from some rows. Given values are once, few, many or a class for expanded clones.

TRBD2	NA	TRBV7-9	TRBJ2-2	CASSRPASGGITGGELFF	TGTGCCAGCAGCCGCCCGGCTAGCGGGGGCATAACTGGCGGGGAGCTGTTTTTT
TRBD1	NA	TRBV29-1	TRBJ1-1	CSVLQGGVNTEAFF	TGCAGCGTCCTACAGGGGGGGGTGAACACTGAAGCTTTCTTT
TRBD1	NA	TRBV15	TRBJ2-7	CATSRDPPISGTGFLYEQYF	TGTGCCACCAGCAGAGACCCTCCTATATCGGGGACAGGATTTCTTTACGAGCAGTACTTC
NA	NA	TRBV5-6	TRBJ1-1	CASSLSVAEAFF	TGTGCCAGCAGCTTATCTGTAGCTGAAGCTTTCTTT
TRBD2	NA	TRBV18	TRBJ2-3	CASSRTSGTDTQYF	TGTGCCAGCTCCCGGACTAGCGGTACAGATACGCAGTATTTT
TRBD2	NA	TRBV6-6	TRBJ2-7	CASRLLAGPQYF	TGTGCCAGCAGACTCCTAGCGGGTCCGCAGTACTTC
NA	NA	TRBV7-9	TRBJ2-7	CASSFRGGGHEQYF	TGTGCCAGCAGCTTCCGAGGGGGAGGGCACGAGCAGTACTTC
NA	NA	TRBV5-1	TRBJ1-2	CASRLTVVYGYTF	TGCGCCAGCAGACTGACAGTCGTCTATGGCTACACCTTC
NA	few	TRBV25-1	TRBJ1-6	CASSFGRNNSPLHF	TGTGCCAGCAGTTTCGGTAGAAATAATTCACCCCTCCACTTT
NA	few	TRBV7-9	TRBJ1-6	CASSLVGGSPLHF	TGTGCCAGCAGCTTGGTGGGAGGCTCACCCCTCCACTTT
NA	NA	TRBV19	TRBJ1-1	CASRGYTEAFF	TGTGCCAGTAGGGGCTACACTGAAGCTTTCTTT
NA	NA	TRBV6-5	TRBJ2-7	CASSYADPGSGQYF	TGTGCCAGCAGTTACGCAGATCCAGGGTCCGGGCAGTACTTC
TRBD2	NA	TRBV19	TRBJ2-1	CATQGLAGSYNEQFF	TGTGCCACCCAGGGACTAGCGGGCTCCTACAATGAGCAGTTCTTC
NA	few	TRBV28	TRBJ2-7	CASSRTVYEQYF	TGTGCCAGCAGCCGGACAGTATACGAGCAGTACTTC
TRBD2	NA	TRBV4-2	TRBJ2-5	CASSHYLTSVETQYF	TGTGCCAGCAGCCATTATTTGACTAGCGTAGAGACCCAGTACTTC
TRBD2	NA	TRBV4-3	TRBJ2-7	CASSQVGGTLSYEQYF	TGCGCCAGCAGCCAAGTCGGGGGGACCCTCTCCTACGAGCAGTACTTC
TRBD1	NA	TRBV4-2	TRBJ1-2	CASSQVTGGKNYGYTF	TGTGCCAGCAGCCAAGTAACAGGGGGAAAAAACTATGGCTACACCTTC
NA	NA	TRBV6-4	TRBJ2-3	CASSTTFTDTQYF	TGTGCCAGCAGTACGACTTTCACAGATACGCAGTATTTT
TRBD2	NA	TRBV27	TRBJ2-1	CASSNFGTSGSYEQFF	TGTGCCAGCAGTAACTTTGGGACTAGCGGGAGCTATGAGCAGTTCTTC
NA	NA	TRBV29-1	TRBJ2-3	CSSRTNTDTQYF	TGCAGCTCAAGGACTAACACAGATACGCAGTATTTT
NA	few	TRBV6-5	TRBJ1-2	CASSYGAADYGYTF	TGTGCCAGCAGTTACGGGGCGGCGGACTATGGCTACACCTTC
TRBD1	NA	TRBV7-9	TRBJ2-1	CASSSGTGVPNEQFF	TGTGCCAGCAGCTCTGGGACAGGGGTCCCCAATGAGCAGTTCTTC
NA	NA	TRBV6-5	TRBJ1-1	CASFAGAGEAFF	TGTGCCAGCTTCGCGGGGGCGGGTGAAGCTTTCTTT
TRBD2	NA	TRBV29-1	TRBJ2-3	CSAKLLAGADTQYF	TGCAGCGCTAAATTACTAGCGGGGGCAGATACGCAGTATTTT
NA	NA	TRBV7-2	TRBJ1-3	CASSRSSGNTIYF	TGTGCCAGCAGCCGGTCGTCTGGAAACACCATATATTTT
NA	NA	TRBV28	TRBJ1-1	CASSALTREAFF	TGTGCCAGCAGCGCATTAACAAGAGAAGCTTTCTTT
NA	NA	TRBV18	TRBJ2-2	CASYSGVNTGELFF	TGTGCCAGCTACTCAGGGGTGAACACCGGGGAGCTGTTTTTT
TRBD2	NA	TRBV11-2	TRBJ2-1	CASSFRGSSRGGGGNEQFF	TGTGCCAGCAGCTTTCGGGGCTCCTCACGGGGCGGGGGAGGTAATGAGCAGTTCTTC
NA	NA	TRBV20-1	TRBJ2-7	CRIDKSYEQYF	TGCAGAATAGACAAGTCCTACGAGCAGTACTTC
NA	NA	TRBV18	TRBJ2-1	CASSPMYTEQFF	TGTGCCAGCTCACCAATGTACACTGAGCAGTTCTTC
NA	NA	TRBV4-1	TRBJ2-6	CASSQGLGVRSGANVLTF	TGCGCCAGCAGCCAAGGCCTGGGCGTGCGCTCTGGGGCCAACGTCCTGACTTTC
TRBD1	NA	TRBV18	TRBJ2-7	CASSLGQGPYEQYF	TGTGCCAGCTCCCTGGGACAGGGGCCCTACGAGCAGTACTTC
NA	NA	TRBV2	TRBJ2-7	CAGGQSYEQYF	TGTGCCGGCGGACAATCTTACGAGCAGTACTTC
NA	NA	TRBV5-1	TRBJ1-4	CASSSDSKLFF	TGCGCCAGCAGCTCGGACAGTAAACTGTTTTTT
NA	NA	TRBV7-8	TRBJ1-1	CASSSYGAGGGTEAFF	TGTGCCAGCAGCTCCTATGGGGCGGGGGGCGGCACTGAAGCTTTCTTT
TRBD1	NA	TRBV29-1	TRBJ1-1	CSVAENRGRTEAFF	TGCAGCGTGGCGGAGAACAGGGGGCGCACTGAAGCTTTCTTT
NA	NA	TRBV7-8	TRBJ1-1	CASSRRGFRDGTEAFF	TGTGCCAGCAGCCGACGGGGGTTCAGGGACGGGACTGAAGCTTTCTTT
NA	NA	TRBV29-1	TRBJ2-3	CSVSGQSTDTQYF	TGCAGCGTTTCCGGACAGAGCACAGATACGCAGTATTTT
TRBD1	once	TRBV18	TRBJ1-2	CASSPTGAGGYTF	TGTGCCAGCTCACCAACAGGGGCAGGTGGCTACACCTTC
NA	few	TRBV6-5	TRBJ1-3	CASSRDILGNTIYF	TGTGCCAGCAGCCGGGACATCTTAGGAAACACCATATATTTT
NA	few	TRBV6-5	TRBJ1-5	CASNAGLGNQPQHF	TGTGCCAGCAACGCAGGGTTGGGCAATCAGCCCCAGCATTTT
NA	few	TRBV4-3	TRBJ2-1	CASSRSGPSYNEQFF	TGCGCCAGCAGCCGTAGCGGTCCGTCCTACAATGAGCAGTTCTTC
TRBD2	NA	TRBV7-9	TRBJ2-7	CASSLALRLAEYEQYF	TGTGCCAGCAGCTTAGCGCTAAGGCTAGCGGAGTACGAGCAGTACTTC
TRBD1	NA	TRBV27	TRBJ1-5	CASRGTGRQPQHF	TGTGCCAGCAGAGGGACAGGGCGGCAGCCCCAGCATTTT
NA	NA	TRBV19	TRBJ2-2	CASRLTSVETGELFF	TGTGCCAGTAGACTAACGTCAGTTGAGACCGGGGAGCTGTTTTTT
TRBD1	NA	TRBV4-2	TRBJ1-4	CASSQDRADEKLFF	TGTGCCAGCAGCCAGGACAGGGCGGATGAAAAACTGTTTTTT
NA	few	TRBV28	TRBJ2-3	CASSWRRESGTDTQYF	TGTGCCAGCAGTTGGAGACGGGAGTCGGGCACAGATACGCAGTATTTT